Each of the 21 T cell receptor beta chains below was sequenced from the same sample in a study of blood T cell repertoires in COVID-19. Profiling relied on immunoSEQ multiplex PCR, and the TCRdb table lists in-frame clones only, not all of them. The repertoire has about 500,000 clones, 87% of them found once; the top ten carry 0.65% to 0.9%. Sequencing used PBMCs or T cells enriched from blood (not recorded which). Receptor source: a young woman who had recovered from COVID-19.

J is TRBJ1-5 and V is TRBV30, with D perhaps matching TRBD1 (6 bases). The CDR3 is 13 residues long. The germline gives CDR1 GTSNPN, CDR2 SVGIG (reference sequence). Deletions cut 2 bases from V and 2 bases from J, with 7 bases between. The CDR3 loop reads CAWSRTGNQPQHF. The CDR3 DNA sequence: TGTGCCTGGAGTCGGACAGGCAATCAGCCCCAGCATTTT.

This clone was seen once. The chain joins TRBV6-5 to TRBJ1-6, with a weak D call TRBD1 (6 bases). Germline V gene lookup returns CDR1 MNHEY and CDR2 SVGAGI. This CDR3 comprises 15 residues. V gave up 6 bases and J gave up 2 bases, with 11 bases separating them. This CDR3 reads CASSRQDPYNSPLHF. The CDR3 DNA reads as TGTGCCAGCAGCAGACAGGATCCCTATAATTCACCCCTCCACTTT.

The chain links TRBV7-6 to TRBJ1-2, with a possible D match to TRBD1 (5 bases). V was pared by 1 base and J by 4 bases, with 13 bases between. This CDR3 spans 15 amino acids. CDR1 and CDR2 (germline): SGHVS, FNYEAQ. The CDR3 nucleotides read TGTGCCAGCAGCTTAGGGGTGGGGGGATCCTATGGCTACACCTTC. Translating it yields CASSLGVGGSYGYTF.

This chain uses TRBV5-1 with TRBJ2-7; possibly TRBD1 for D (6 bases). This CDR3 comprises 15 residues. Germline V gene lookup returns CDR1 SGHRS and CDR2 YFSETQ. Trimming removed 0 bases at V and 4 bases at J, with 14 bases between. The CDR3, as DNA: TGCGCCAGCAGCTTGGAACAGGGCGTCTTGTACGAGCAGTACTTC. The encoded protein is CASSLEQGVLYEQYF.

The chain combines TRBV5-1 with TRBJ1-3; D unresolved. V was trimmed by 4 bases and J by 0 bases, leaving 14 bases between them. Per the germline V gene, CDR1 is SGHRS and CDR2 is YFSETQ. The CDR3 runs 16 residues. The CDR3 region has the DNA TGCGCCAGCAGCCTCACAACCCGGAGCTCTGGAAACACCATATATTTT. It codes for CASSLTTRSSGNTIYF.

The count of this clone is one. This chain links TRBV19 with TRBJ2-3, with D possibly TRBD2 on 5 matching bases. Trimming left V 6 bases short and J 0 bases short, with 10 bases between. The CDR3 is 14 residues long. Looked up from germline, CDR1 is LNHDA and CDR2 is SQIVND (reference sequence). This chain's CDR3 is CASSDLASTDTQYF. The CDR3 DNA follows: TGTGCCAGTAGCGACCTAGCTAGCACAGATACGCAGTATTTT.

The chain uses TRBV19 and TRBJ2-3; 10 positions match TRBD2. Germline V gene lookup returns CDR1 LNHDA and CDR2 SQIVND (reference sequence). Trimming cost V 5 bases and J 5 bases; bases outside gene matches: 7. CDR3 length: 15 residues. The DNA for the CDR3 is TGTGCCAGTAGTCCTCTAGCGGGGGCGGGAGATACGCAGTATTTT. It encodes CASSPLAGAGDTQYF.

This clone was recorded once. The genes are TRBV9 and TRBJ2-7, with 10 positions matching TRBD1. The CDR3 spans 13 residues. V was pared by 4 bases and J by 6 bases, with 4 bases of the junction left unmatched. Per germline, CDR1 SGDLS and CDR2 YYNGEE. Written as DNA, the CDR3 is TGTGCCAGCAGCCCGGGACAGGGGTTCGAGCAGTACTTC. This gives the protein CASSPGQGFEQYF.

The genes are TRBV7-2 and TRBJ1-3; D unresolved. The CDR3 totals 16 residues. Germline CDR1 reads SGHTA; CDR2 reads FQGNSA. The V and J ends lost 5 bases and 5 bases respectively, with 19 bases between them. The CDR3 DNA reads as TGTGCCAGCAGCCCACGCTCGGAGGACCCCAGAAACACCATATATTTT. Translation gives CASSPRSEDPRNTIYF.

The chain has TRBV28 and TRBJ1-6, with D unclear. V was shortened by 5 bases and J by 7 bases, with 9 bases between the two germline ends. The germline CDR1 and CDR2 sequences are MDHEN and SYDVKM. The CDR3 has 13 amino acids. As DNA, the CDR3 is TGTGCCAGCAGTCTCGAGCGGAATTCACCCCTCCACTTT. Its translation is CASSLERNSPLHF.

CDR3 in DNA: TGTGCCAGCAGCCAAGAGGGAGCCTACACTGAAGCTTTCTTT. Translation gives CASSQEGAYTEAFF. This sequence joins TRBV3-1 (or the pseudogene TRBV3-2) and TRBJ1-1, with D unclear. This CDR3 has 14 amino acids. V gave up 0 bases and J gave up 3 bases, with 8 bases separating them. Germline V gene data show CDR1 as LGHDT and CDR2 as YNNKEL (reference sequence).

This clone was found once. J is TRBJ2-2 and V is TRBV7-6; weak D call: TRBD2 (6 bases). Germline V gene sequence: CDR1 SGHVS, CDR2 FNYEAQ. V gave up 5 bases and J gave up 2 bases, with 15 bases separating them. The CDR3 consists of 16 residues. CDR3 in amino acids: CASSPLGGFNTGELFF. The DNA for the CDR3 is TGTGCCAGCAGCCCGCTTGGGGGGTTCAACACCGGGGAGCTGTTTTTT.

CDR3 in amino acids: CASRLDRAPDQPQHF. The CDR3 DNA reads TGTGCCAGTAGATTGGACAGGGCTCCGGATCAGCCCCAGCATTTT. V gene TRBV19 combines with J gene TRBJ1-5; 8 bases agree with TRBD1. The CDR3 runs to 15 residues. Trimming at V came to 6 bases and at J to 5 bases, leaving 9 bases not matched to a gene. Germline V gives CDR1 LNHDA, CDR2 SQIVND (reference sequence). Looking up the rest from reference TRBV19 and TRBJ1-5 gives the full variable domain: DGGITQSPKYLFRKEGQNVTLSCEQNLNHDAMYWYRQDPGQGLRLIYYSQIVNDFQKGDIAEGYSVSREKKESFPLTVTSAQKNPTAFYLCASRLDRAPDQPQHFGDGTRLSIL.

The genes are TRBV7-9 and TRBJ2-7, with 8 bases aligning to TRBD2. CDR3 length: 15 residues. With 5 bases clipped from V and 3 bases from J, the junction kept 9 bases outside the gene matches. Germline values: CDR1 SEHNR, CDR2 FQNEAQ (reference sequence). CDR3 DNA sequence: TGTGCCAGCAGCCCGGGGGGGGGCGCTGACTACGAGCAGTACTTC. This encodes CASSPGGGADYEQYF.

The CDR3 here is CASSLDPDNEQFF. The DNA for the CDR3 is TGTGCCAGCAGCTTAGACCCAGACAATGAGCAGTTCTTC. The chain links TRBV11-2 to TRBJ2-1; D is unresolved. The V gene lost 0 bases and the J gene lost 5 bases, with 5 bases spanning the gap. Germline V CDR1 and CDR2: SGHAT, FQNNGV. The CDR3 is made up of 13 amino acids.

This clone was detected only a few times. The rearrangement uses TRBV30 and TRBJ1-5; TRBD1 might be the D (5 bases). The CDR3 runs 13 residues. CDR1 is GTSNPN, CDR2 SVGIG, per germline (reference sequence). Trimming removed 2 bases from V and 3 bases from J, with 8 bases in between. CDR3 coding DNA: TGTGCCTGGAGTTTAGGGGTCAATCAGCCCCAGCATTTT. This encodes CAWSLGVNQPQHF. Looking up the rest from reference TRBV30 and TRBJ1-5 gives the full variable domain: SQTIHQWPATLVQPVGSPLSLECTVEGTSNPNLYWYRQAAGRGLQLLFYSVGIGQISSEVPQNLSASRPQDRQFILSSKKLLLSDSGFYLCAWSLGVNQPQHFGDGTRLSIL.

This chain's CDR3 is CASSSTATGPEAFF. The CDR3 DNA reads as TGCGCCAGCAGCTCGACGGCGACAGGGCCCGAAGCTTTCTTT. The rearrangement links TRBV5-1 to TRBJ1-1, with TRBD1 identical over 7 bases. This CDR3 has 14 amino acids. CDR1 SGHRS and CDR2 YFSETQ come from the germline V gene. The J segment lost 8 bases and the V segment lost 3 bases, leaving 10 bases of the junction unmatched.

The rearrangement uses TRBV6-5 and TRBJ2-6, with no clear D. Germline CDR1 and CDR2: MNHEY and SVGAGI. V lost 8 bases and J lost 1, with 6 bases in between. The CDR3 sequence is 13 residues long. CDR3 in amino acids: CASRRSGANVLTF. Here the CDR3 DNA reads TGTGCCAGCCGGAGATCTGGGGCCAACGTCCTGACTTTC.

The chain recombines TRBV19 with TRBJ1-2; unclear D gene. Germline V gene lookup returns CDR1 LNHDA and CDR2 SQIVND (reference sequence). The V and J ends lost 0 bases and 3 bases respectively, with 14 bases between them. The CDR3 is 16 amino acids. The CDR3 loop reads CASSIDHKGVDYGYTF. The DNA of the CDR3 is TGTGCCAGTAGTATAGATCATAAGGGAGTGGACTATGGCTACACCTTC.

The chain is built from TRBV28 and TRBJ2-2; D might be TRBD2 (6 bases). The CDR3 has 13 amino acids. With 8 bases removed from V and 5 bases from J, the gap between germline ends came to 12 bases. Germline assignment: CDR1 MDHEN and CDR2 SYDVKM. The CDR3 reads CASQSRGTGELFF. In nucleotides, the CDR3 is TGTGCCAGCCAATCCCGGGGGACCGGGGAGCTGTTTTTT.

The chain joins TRBV2 to TRBJ1-3; 7 nucleotides line up with TRBD1. The CDR3 is 15 residues long. Trimming removed 5 bases from V and 0 bases from J; junction bases left unmatched: 4. Germline V gene sequence: CDR1 SNHLY, CDR2 FYNNEI. CDR3 DNA sequence: TGTGCCAGCAGTTTGGGACAGTCCTCTGGAAACACCATATATTTT. It is translated as CASSLGQSSGNTIYF.